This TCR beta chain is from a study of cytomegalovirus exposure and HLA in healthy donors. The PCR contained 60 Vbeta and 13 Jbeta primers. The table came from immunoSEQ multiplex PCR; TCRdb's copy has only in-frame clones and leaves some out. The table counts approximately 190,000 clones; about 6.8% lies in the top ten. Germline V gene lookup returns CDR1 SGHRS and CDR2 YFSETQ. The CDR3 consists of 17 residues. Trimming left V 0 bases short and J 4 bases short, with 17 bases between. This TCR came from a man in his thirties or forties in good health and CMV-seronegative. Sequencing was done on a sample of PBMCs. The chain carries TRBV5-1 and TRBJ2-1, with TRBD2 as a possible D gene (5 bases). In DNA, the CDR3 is TGCGCCAGCAGCTTGGGGGCAGGAGGTGTCATTTACAATGAGCAGTTCTTC. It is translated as CASSLGAGGVIYNEQFF.